Below, one T cell receptor beta chain is given with its context. The clone's antigen remains unknown. No base-level quality is on record; no much larger clone is a single base apart. Library preparation used the immunoSEQ multiplex PCR assay. For most patients, genomic DNA was subjected to high-throughput TCR-beta CDR3 sequencing by Adaptive Biotechnologies. The original methods were these. TCR sequencing data were retrieved from Adaptive's ImmunoSEQ software for 18 patients, whereas a few other patients were processed with MiXCR and VDJtools. CDR3 nucleotide sequences shared between donor and recipient were removed because the origin of such sequences could not be assigned. Alloreactive clones required at least 2-fold expansion over unstimulated cells and minimum CFSE-low frequency of 0.002% (template counts) or 0.001% (read counts). Clones detected in sequenced pre-transplant spleen, lymph node, or MLR CFSE-low populations of the donor or recipient were defined as mappable. Cumulative frequency of alloreactive clones was calculated as a percentage of all sequences weighted by copy number. TCRdb limited this immuneACCESS table to in-frame rearrangements with V and J called. A share of clones is missing; checked studies link under half to unresolved V genes, and the rest is unexplained. V, J and clone size derive from that table, while D and trimming were established from the DNA sequence. For this sample the table gives about 54,000 clones, of which more than 80% were detected only once. Of the sample, 5% to 7% is held by the ten largest clones.

This sample was taken from a study of graft-versus-host responses after intestinal transplantation (dated by TCRdb to about 2021). The study in broad terms: Recipients received multivisceral, liver-intestinal, or isolated intestinal transplants. Anti-thymocyte globulin induction was given to all recipients, followed by maintenance tacrolimus and steroids for about 3 years. Bulk TCR-beta CDR3 sequencing was used to track graft-versus-host and host-versus-graft alloreactive T cell clones in the graft, circulation and bone marrow after intestinal transplantation. Alloreactive clones were identified by sequencing pre-transplant mixed lymphocyte reaction products and comparing these products with unstimulated pre-transplant donor and recipient T cells. Of the roughly 25 intestinal transplant recipients enrolled in the cohort, one of whom was a retransplant, a few patients without pretransplant specimens were excluded. Donor T cell macrochimerism was defined as a peak of at least 4% donor T cells among recipient peripheral blood mononuclear cells. Rather than being sequenced by the commercial service, samples from three later patients were sequenced in-house on an Illumina MiSeq and processed with MiXCR.

CDR1 and CDR2, looked up from the germline V gene (reference sequence), are PRHDT and FYEKMQ. V loses 5 bases, J loses 5 bases, and the germline ends lie 9 bases apart. Measured from the cysteine to the phenylalanine, the CDR3 is 13 residues long. The read is trimmed to its CDR3 DNA, 39 bases read in frame from base 1. Results and caveats for the whole study, not just this receptor: Early after transplant, declines in HvG clones were associated with peak levels of circulating GvH clones. The relatively low number and heterogeneity of intestinal transplant patients limited the conclusions. GvH clones were detected in recipient bone marrow, and some appeared earlier in ileal mucosa or blood, consistent with an intestinal mucosal origin. In patients with donor T cell macrochimerism, the allografts had high GvH to HvG T cell clonal ratios.

Blood samples were collected up to 4 times in the first month after transplant and then at least monthly when available. This sequence originates from a human patient who received an intestinal transplant, so some T cells may come from the graft donor. The sample consisted of PBMCs, taken 650 to 670 days after intestinal transplant. The V and J genes are TRBV13 and TRBJ1-4; the D gene is unclear. The sequence in DNA is TGTGCCAGCAGCCTTTCTGAGAATGAAAAACTGTTTTTT. The translation is CASSLSENEKLFF.